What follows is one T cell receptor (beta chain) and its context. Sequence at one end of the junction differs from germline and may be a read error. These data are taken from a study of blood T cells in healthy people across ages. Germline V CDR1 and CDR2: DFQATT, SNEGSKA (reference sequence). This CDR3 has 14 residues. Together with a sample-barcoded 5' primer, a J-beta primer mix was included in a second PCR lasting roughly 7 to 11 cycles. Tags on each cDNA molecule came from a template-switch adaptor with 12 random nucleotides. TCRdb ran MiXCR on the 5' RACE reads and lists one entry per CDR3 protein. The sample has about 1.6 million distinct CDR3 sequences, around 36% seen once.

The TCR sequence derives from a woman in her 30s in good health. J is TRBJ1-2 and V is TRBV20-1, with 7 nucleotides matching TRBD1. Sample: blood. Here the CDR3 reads CSDQTGTNNYGDTF. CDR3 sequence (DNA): TGCAGTGACCAGACAGGGACGAATAACTATGGCGACACCTTC.